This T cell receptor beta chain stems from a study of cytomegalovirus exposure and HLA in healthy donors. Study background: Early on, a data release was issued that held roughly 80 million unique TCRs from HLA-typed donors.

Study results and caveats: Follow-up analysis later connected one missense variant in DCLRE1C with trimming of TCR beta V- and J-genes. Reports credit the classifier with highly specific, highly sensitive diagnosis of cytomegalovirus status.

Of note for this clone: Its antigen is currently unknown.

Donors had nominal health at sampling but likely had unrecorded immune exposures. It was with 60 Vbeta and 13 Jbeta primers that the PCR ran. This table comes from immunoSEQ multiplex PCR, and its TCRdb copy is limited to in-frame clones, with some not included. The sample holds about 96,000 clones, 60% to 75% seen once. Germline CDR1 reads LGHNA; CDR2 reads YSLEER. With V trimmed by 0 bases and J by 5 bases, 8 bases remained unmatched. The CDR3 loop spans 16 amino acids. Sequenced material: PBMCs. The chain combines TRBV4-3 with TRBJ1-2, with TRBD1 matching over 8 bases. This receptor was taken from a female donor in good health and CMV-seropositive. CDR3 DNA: TGCGCCAGCAGCCAAGATCGGACAGGGAGTGGTTATGGCTACACCTTC. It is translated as CASSQDRTGSGYGYTF.